One and the same sample provided the 30 T cell receptor beta chains below, sequenced in a study of shared clonotypes between healthy human individuals. The assay was immunoSEQ multiplex PCR, and TCRdb's table has in-frame clones only and misses some. The sample contains 2 million to 3 million clones, roughly 93% of which appear only once. Sequencing was done on a sample of naive CD4+ T cells from PBMCs. Subset given: CD45RA+ positively selected. These receptors were taken from a young man in good health. Some clones in this sample may be carry-over from other donors' samples.

The CDR3 loop reads CASSPPVTGGPEKLFF. The CDR3 DNA follows: TGTGCCAGCTCACCACCGGTGACAGGGGGCCCTGAAAAACTGTTTTTT. The chain is built from TRBV18 and TRBJ1-4; 10 nucleotides agree with TRBD1. Germline values: CDR1 KGHSH, CDR2 LQKENI. The CDR3 is 16 amino acids. V lost 0 bases, J lost 7 bases, and 5 bases stayed unmatched.

The rearrangement uses TRBV28 and TRBJ2-1; D uncertain. The V and J ends lost 2 bases and 0 bases respectively, with 8 bases between them. This CDR3 is 15 amino acids long. The germline V gene has CDR1 MDHEN and CDR2 SYDVKM. The CDR3 DNA follows: TGTGCCAGCAGTTTAGCGTGGAGCTCCTACAATGAGCAGTTCTTC. Amino acids: CASSLAWSSYNEQFF.

This clone was detected once. The chain is built from TRBV2 and TRBJ2-3, with D perhaps given as TRBD1 or TRBD2 (5 bases each). Germline V gene sequence: CDR1 SNHLY, CDR2 FYNNEI. CDR3 length: 14 amino acids. Trimming removed 7 bases from V and 2 bases from J, with 13 bases in between. The CDR3 nucleotides are TGTGCCAGCACCCCGGGACGGCCCACAGATACGCAGTATTTT. It encodes CASTPGRPTDTQYF.

This chain joins TRBV4-3 and TRBJ2-3; D is perhaps TRBD2 (6 bases). Germline V gene sequence: CDR1 LGHNA, CDR2 YSLEER. Trimming took off 3 bases at V and 4 bases at J, with 8 bases between the two ends. There are 13 residues in the CDR3. The DNA of the CDR3 is TGCGCCAGCAGCCAGGGGGACTCAGATACGCAGTATTTT. Encoded protein: CASSQGDSDTQYF.

The V call is TRBV5-1, the J call TRBJ2-3; tentatively, D is TRBD1 (6 bases). Germline V gene sequence: CDR1 SGHRS, CDR2 YFSETQ. The CDR3 length is 15 residues. The V end lost 6 bases, the J end lost 2 bases, and 16 bases lay between the germline ends. The CDR3 DNA is TGCGCCAGCACCACAGGGCACACCGCCACAGATACGCAGTATTTT. It codes for CASTTGHTATDTQYF.

A single count supports this clone. The gene calls are TRBV28 and TRBJ1-3; maybe TRBD1 (6 bases). V lost 10 bases to trimming and J lost 4 bases, with 20 bases between them. The CDR3 loop spans 15 amino acids. Looked up from germline, CDR1 is MDHEN and CDR2 is SYDVKM. Here the CDR3 DNA reads TGTGCCACCTTTAGGACAGCTTCAATGGGAAACACCATATATTTT. Protein product: CATFRTASMGNTIYF.

Concerning this clone itself: This specimen includes other DNA sequences encoding the same CDR3. The chain links TRBV4-2 to TRBJ1-1, with 7 nucleotides matching TRBD1. The germline V gene has CDR1 LGHNA and CDR2 YNFKEQ. Germline trimming cut 1 base from V and 5 bases from J; bases unmatched to any gene: 4. There are 14 residues in the CDR3. The CDR3 here is CASSQGVRGTEAFF. The CDR3 nucleotides read TGTGCCAGCAGCCAAGGTGTCAGGGGGACTGAAGCTTTCTTT.

This chain links TRBV11-2 with TRBJ2-2; D gene unclear. CDR3 length: 16 amino acids. Trimming took 2 bases from V and 0 from J, leaving 10 bases between them. The V gene's germline CDR1 is SGHAT and CDR2 FQNNGV. Here the CDR3 reads CASSLSRFTNTGELFF. The CDR3 DNA is TGTGCCAGCAGCTTAAGCAGATTTACGAACACCGGGGAGCTGTTTTTT.

A note on this clone: The sample holds other DNA sequences that translate to the same CDR3. The chain is built from TRBV27 and TRBJ2-5; D is uncertain. The CDR3 runs 13 residues. V was clipped by 3 bases and J by 4 bases, with 9 bases between them. Germline V lookup: CDR1 MNHEY, CDR2 SMNVEV (reference sequence). The CDR3 loop reads CASSFRPGETQYF. DNA of the CDR3: TGTGCCAGCAGTTTTAGACCTGGAGAGACCCAGTACTTC.

The chain recombines TRBV4-3 with TRBJ2-7; 15 bases map to TRBD2. CDR3 length: 17 amino acids. J gave up 3 bases and V 5 bases, and 8 bases lay outside the gene matches. Germline V gives CDR1 LGHNA, CDR2 YSLEER. CDR3 bases: TGCGCCAGCAGCTATGGGACTAGCGGGAGGAGAAACTACGAGCAGTACTTC. Protein: CASSYGTSGRRNYEQYF.

The V call is TRBV27, the J call TRBJ2-1; 8 positions match TRBD1. V dropped 6 bases and J dropped 3; count of bases not matched to a gene: 7. Germline CDR1 MNHEY, CDR2 SMNVEV (reference sequence). This CDR3 has 15 residues. The CDR3 loop reads CASSTSGTGYNEQFF. The CDR3 nucleotides read TGTGCCAGCAGCACCTCCGGGACAGGCTACAATGAGCAGTTCTTC.

The gene calls are TRBV19 and TRBJ2-5, with 13 bases that match TRBD2. This CDR3 region has 17 residues. Germline V gives CDR1 LNHDA, CDR2 SQIVND (reference sequence). V lost 4 bases and J lost 2; bases outside the gene matches: 7. The CDR3 DNA sequence: TGTGCCAGTAGTACCCTACAGGGACTAGCGGGACAAGAGACCCAGTACTTC. This encodes CASSTLQGLAGQETQYF. Looking up the rest from reference TRBV19 and TRBJ2-5 gives the full variable domain: DGGITQSPKYLFRKEGQNVTLSCEQNLNHDAMYWYRQDPGQGLRLIYYSQIVNDFQKGDIAEGYSVSREKKESFPLTVTSAQKNPTAFYLCASSTLQGLAGQETQYFGPGTRLLVL.

This clone was seen just once. The chain couples TRBV7-9 to TRBJ2-7; TRBD1 matches at 10 bases. Looked up from germline, CDR1 is SEHNR and CDR2 is FQNEAQ (reference sequence). There are 15 residues in the CDR3. V shed 4 bases, J shed 2 bases, and the junction held 5 bases outside the gene matches. CDR3 residues: CASSSTGTGAYEQYF. DNA of the CDR3: TGTGCCAGCAGCTCGACCGGGACAGGGGCCTACGAGCAGTACTTC. Supplemented by reference TRBV7-9 and TRBJ2-7, the full variable domain reads DTGVSQNPRHKITKRGQNVTFRCDPISEHNRLYWYRQTLGQGPEFLTYFQNEAQLEKSRLLSDRFSAERPKGSFSTLEIQRTEQGDSAMYLCASSSTGTGAYEQYFGPGTRLTVT.

The chain carries TRBV6-6 and TRBJ2-7; D not resolved. CDR3 length: 15 residues. The germline V and J ends were trimmed by 5 bases and 1 base, with 15 bases remaining between them. Germline V gene sequence: CDR1 MNHNY, CDR2 SVGAGI (reference sequence). CDR3 bases: TGTGCCAGCAGTACGGCCCAAGGCAGTTCCTACGAGCAGTACTTC. It codes for CASSTAQGSSYEQYF.

The chain carries TRBV5-6 and TRBJ1-1, with a weak D call TRBD1 (5 bases). V was cut by 0 bases and J by 5 bases, with 14 bases left in between. This CDR3 has 15 residues. Germline V gives CDR1 SGHDT, CDR2 YYEEEE. CDR3 sequence: CASSLGLRAGTEAFF. DNA of the CDR3: TGTGCCAGCAGCTTGGGTCTCAGGGCGGGTACTGAAGCTTTCTTT.

V gene TRBV4-1 combines with J gene TRBJ2-1, with D maybe TRBD2 (5 bases). Germline V gene data show CDR1 as MGHRA and CDR2 as YSYEKL. The CDR3 is 14 residues long. Deletions cut 3 bases from V and 8 bases from J, with 14 bases between. As DNA, the CDR3 is TGCGCCAGCAGCCAGCCTACTAGAGCAGATGAGCAGTTCTTC. This sequence encodes CASSQPTRADEQFF.

The chain carries TRBV11-2 and TRBJ2-5, with a tentative D call TRBD2 (6 bases). TRBJ2-7 matches the DNA end more closely, so the J call is doubtful. CDR1 is SGHAT, CDR2 FQNNGV, per germline. The CDR3 consists of 16 residues. The CDR3 DNA reads as TGTGCCAGCAGCTTTCTTGCGGGGTCCCTCTCCTACGAGCAGTACTTC. This gives the protein CASSFLAGSLSYEQYF.

The V and J genes are TRBV28 and TRBJ1-1, with no clear D. V lost 3 bases and J lost 1, with 6 bases in between. The CDR3 has 13 residues. Looked up from germline, CDR1 is MDHEN and CDR2 is SYDVKM. CDR3 residues: CASSFLQNTEAFF. Here the CDR3 DNA reads TGTGCCAGCAGTTTTCTCCAGAACACTGAAGCTTTCTTT.

J is TRBJ1-1 and V is TRBV28; no clear D gene. The CDR3 consists of 16 residues. The germline V gene has CDR1 MDHEN and CDR2 SYDVKM. V was trimmed by 2 bases and J by 4 bases, leaving 17 bases between them. In nucleotides, the CDR3 is TGTGCCAGCAGTTTAAAGTCCCCAGGCTGGGGCACTGAAGCTTTCTTT. Its protein is CASSLKSPGWGTEAFF. The whole variable domain, remainder taken from reference TRBV28 and TRBJ1-1, is DVKVTQSSRYLVKRTGEKVFLECVQDMDHENMFWYRQDPGLGLRLIYFSYDVKMKEKGDIPEGYSVSREKKERFSLILESASTNQTSMYLCASSLKSPGWGTEAFFGQGTRLTVV.

This chain links TRBV4-1 with TRBJ2-7; 12 bases agree with TRBD2. V dropped 1 base and J dropped 4; count of bases not matched to a gene: 8. The CDR3 runs 17 residues. Looked up from germline, CDR1 is MGHRA and CDR2 is YSYEKL. CDR3 sequence: CASSQVWLAGGKYEQYF. The CDR3 bases are TGCGCCAGCAGCCAAGTTTGGCTAGCGGGGGGGAAATACGAGCAGTACTTC.

A word on this clone: Additional DNA sequences in this sample encode the identical CDR3. V gene TRBV11-2 combines with J gene TRBJ2-7; D gene ambiguous. Germline V gene lookup returns CDR1 SGHAT and CDR2 FQNNGV. The CDR3 spans 14 residues. V lost 1 base and J lost 2, with 9 bases in between. CDR3 residues: CASSLASGPYEQYF. DNA of the CDR3: TGTGCCAGCAGCTTAGCATCCGGACCCTACGAGCAGTACTTC. The variable domain in full, completed from reference TRBV11-2 and TRBJ2-7, reads EAGVAQSPRYKIIEKRQSVAFWCNPISGHATLYWYQQILGQGPKLLIQFQNNGVVDDSQLPKDRFSAERLKGVDSTLKIQPAKLEDSAVYLCASSLASGPYEQYFGPGTRLTVT.

The chain is built from TRBV5-1 and TRBJ2-5; D remains ambiguous. CDR3 length: 16 residues. CDR1 SGHRS and CDR2 YFSETQ come from the germline V gene. V lost 4 bases and J lost 4, with 20 bases in between. CDR3 sequence: CASSPREAAPSETQYF. CDR3 DNA sequence: TGCGCCAGCAGCCCACGAGAGGCAGCCCCCTCAGAGACCCAGTACTTC.

CDR3 sequence reads: CASSLVPISEKLFF. The CDR3 region has the DNA TGTGCCAGCAGCTTAGTCCCAATTAGTGAAAAACTGTTTTTT. This rearrangement joins TRBV7-2 to TRBJ1-4; D gene uncertain. The CDR3 contains 14 residues. CDR1 SGHTA and CDR2 FQGNSA come from the germline V gene. Trimming took 1 base from V and 7 from J, leaving 10 bases between them.

This clone showed up just once. V is TRBV28 and J is TRBJ1-2; 7 nucleotides align to TRBD1. V dropped 6 bases and J dropped 8; count of bases not matched to a gene: 9. The length of the CDR3 is 13 residues. Germline V CDR1 and CDR2: MDHEN, SYDVKM. The CDR3 reads CASRLTGSGGYTF. The CDR3 DNA follows: TGTGCCAGCAGGTTGACAGGGTCCGGCGGCTACACCTTC.

This sequence joins TRBV4-1 and TRBJ2-1, with TRBD2 matching 10 bases. V was pared by 3 bases and J by 3 bases, with 5 bases of the junction left unmatched. CDR3 length: 16 residues. Germline V gene sequence: CDR1 MGHRA, CDR2 YSYEKL. Here the CDR3 reads CASSHRLAGNYNEQFF. For the CDR3, the DNA is TGCGCCAGCAGCCATCGACTAGCGGGCAACTACAATGAGCAGTTCTTC.

This chain uses TRBV4-1 with TRBJ2-1, with 9 positions matching TRBD2. This CDR3 spans 17 amino acids. The V and J ends lost 3 bases and 0 bases, in that order; junction bases with no gene match: 6. The germline gives CDR1 MGHRA, CDR2 YSYEKL. The CDR3 is CASSQVSGRSSYNEQFF. The CDR3 region has the DNA TGCGCCAGCAGCCAGGTTAGCGGGAGAAGCTCCTACAATGAGCAGTTCTTC.

The rearrangement uses TRBV5-1 and TRBJ2-6; D is unclear. The CDR3 is 16 residues long. With 2 bases removed from V and 2 bases from J, the gap between germline ends came to 11 bases. The germline V gene has CDR1 SGHRS and CDR2 YFSETQ. CDR3 sequence: CASSFIAMAGANVLTF. CDR3 sequence (DNA): TGCGCCAGCAGCTTTATTGCAATGGCTGGGGCCAACGTCCTGACTTTC.

The J gene is TRBJ1-5, the V gene TRBV2; 8 positions agree with TRBD1. Germline CDR1 reads SNHLY; CDR2 reads FYNNEI. The CDR3 runs 14 residues. The V segment lost 5 bases and the J segment 4 bases; nucleotides outside the gene matches: 4. The CDR3 nucleotides read TGTGCCAGCAGTACGGGACAGGAGAATCAGCCCCAGCATTTT. Residues: CASSTGQENQPQHF.

This clone was picked up a small number of times. This sequence joins TRBV28 and TRBJ1-1; D gene ambiguous. Trimming left V 5 bases short and J 8 bases short, with 12 bases between. The germline V gene encodes CDR1 MDHEN and CDR2 SYDVKM. The length of the CDR3 is 12 residues. CDR3 sequence reads: CASSDGKVEAFF. The CDR3 DNA reads as TGTGCCAGCAGTGACGGGAAGGTAGAAGCTTTCTTT.

The rearrangement links TRBV5-1 to TRBJ2-1; 7 nucleotides match TRBD1. V lost 4 bases, J lost 9 bases, and 10 bases stayed unmatched. The CDR3 runs 14 residues. Germline CDR1 SGHRS, CDR2 YFSETQ. CDR3 protein: CASSLRRQGSEQFF. The CDR3, as DNA: TGCGCCAGCAGCCTACGGCGACAGGGCAGTGAGCAGTTCTTC.